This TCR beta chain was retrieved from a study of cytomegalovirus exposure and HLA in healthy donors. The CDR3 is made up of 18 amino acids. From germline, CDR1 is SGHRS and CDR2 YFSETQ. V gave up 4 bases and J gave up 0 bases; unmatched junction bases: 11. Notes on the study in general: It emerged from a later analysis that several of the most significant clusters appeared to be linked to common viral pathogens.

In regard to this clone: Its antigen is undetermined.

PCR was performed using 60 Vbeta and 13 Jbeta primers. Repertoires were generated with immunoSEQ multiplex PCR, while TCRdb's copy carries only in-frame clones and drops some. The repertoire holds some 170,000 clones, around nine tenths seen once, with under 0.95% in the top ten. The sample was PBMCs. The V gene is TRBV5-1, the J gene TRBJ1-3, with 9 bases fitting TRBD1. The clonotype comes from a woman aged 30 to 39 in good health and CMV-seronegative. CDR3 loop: CASSNGQGSPGSGNTIYF. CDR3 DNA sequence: TGCGCCAGCAGCAACGGACAGGGGTCCCCCGGCTCTGGAAACACCATATATTTT.